This T cell receptor beta chain appears in the sequencing data of a study of identical twins. Study-level findings and limits: Researchers reported weaker excess twin sharing in beta out-of-frame sequences. These conclusions were based on statistical analysis (cross-sectional, not following the same donors). Cord blood's abundant beta clonotypes had fewer insertions, unlike memory repertoires.

This clonotype was observed a handful of times. Its antigen is undetermined. MiXCR, run by TCRdb on the 5' RACE reads, gives a single entry per CDR3 protein. The table records roughly 700,000 distinct CDR3 sequences, more than 6.5% of them present only once. The same data also went into a second study, on yellow fever vaccine responses in identical twins.

This clonotype originated in a woman between 18 and 29 years old in good health. Sequencing was carried out using PBMCs.

CDR3 amino acids: CASYLNRPGELFF. The CDR3 coding sequence is TGCGCCAGCTACCTAAATCGGCCCGGGGAGCTGTTTTTT. V is TRBV5-1 and J is TRBJ2-2; unclear D gene. The CDR3 length is 13 residues. V lost 7 bases and J lost 6, with 13 bases in between. Looked up from germline, CDR1 is SGHRS and CDR2 is YFSETQ.